This TCR beta chain was observed in a study of cytomegalovirus exposure and HLA in healthy donors. As for the study in general: Membership in the Caucasian-associated ancestry cluster was found for around 81% of around 380 genotyped donors.

Regarding the study as a whole: Upon later analysis, HLA-associated TCR beta chains proved more clonally expanded than other, equally common chains.

Concerning this clone itself: Its specificity is not known.

60 Vbeta and 13 Jbeta primers were used in PCR. Measured with immunoSEQ multiplex PCR; TCRdb has only the in-frame clones, and not every one. The profile shows 160,000 or so clones, about 72% of them singletons. This CDR3 contains 15 residues. Trimming removed 5 bases from V and 2 bases from J; junction bases left unmatched: 8. Per germline, CDR1 SGHTA and CDR2 FQGNSA. The chain joins TRBV7-2 to TRBJ2-5, with TRBD2 matching over 7 bases. The material sequenced was PBMCs. The receptor was isolated from a man aged 55 to 70 in good health and CMV-seronegative. The CDR3 coding sequence is TGTGCCAGCAGCCCAGAGGGGCGGGGGCAAGAGACCCAGTACTTC. Translated, it gives CASSPEGRGQETQYF.